This entry features one TCR beta chain sequence. The source of the sample is a study of T cell changes during pregnancy in multiple sclerosis. Clones were read by immunoSEQ multiplex PCR, and TCRdb kept only the in-frame ones, dropping some. The sample has about 60,000 clones, roughly 93% seen once. The CDR3 is 15 amino acids. Germline V gives CDR1 SGDLS, CDR2 YYNGEE. V was trimmed by 0 bases and J by 12 bases, leaving 18 bases between them. The origin of this receptor is a female donor with multiple sclerosis, enrolled in a pregnancy study. Sequenced here: peripheral blood, sampled in the second trimester of pregnancy. This chain joins TRBV9 and TRBJ1-4; D unclear. The CDR3 protein is CASSVGQGNRRELFF. The DNA for the CDR3 is TGTGCCAGCAGCGTAGGTCAAGGAAATCGGAGAGAACTGTTTTTT.